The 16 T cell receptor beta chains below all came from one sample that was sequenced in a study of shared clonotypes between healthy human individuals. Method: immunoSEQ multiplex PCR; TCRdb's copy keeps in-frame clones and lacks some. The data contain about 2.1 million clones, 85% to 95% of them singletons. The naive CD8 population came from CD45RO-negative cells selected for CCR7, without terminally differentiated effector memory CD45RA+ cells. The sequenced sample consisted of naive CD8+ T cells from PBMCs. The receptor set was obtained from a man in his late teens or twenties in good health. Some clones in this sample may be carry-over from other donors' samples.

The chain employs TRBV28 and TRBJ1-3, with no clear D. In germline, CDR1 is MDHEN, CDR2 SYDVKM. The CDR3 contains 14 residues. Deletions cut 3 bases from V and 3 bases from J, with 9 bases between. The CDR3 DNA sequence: TGTGCCAGCAGTTTTCGTTTGGATGGAAACACCATATATTTT. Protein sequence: CASSFRLDGNTIYF. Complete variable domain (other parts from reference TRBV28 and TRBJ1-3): DVKVTQSSRYLVKRTGEKVFLECVQDMDHENMFWYRQDPGLGLRLIYFSYDVKMKEKGDIPEGYSVSREKKERFSLILESASTNQTSMYLCASSFRLDGNTIYFGEGSWLTVV.

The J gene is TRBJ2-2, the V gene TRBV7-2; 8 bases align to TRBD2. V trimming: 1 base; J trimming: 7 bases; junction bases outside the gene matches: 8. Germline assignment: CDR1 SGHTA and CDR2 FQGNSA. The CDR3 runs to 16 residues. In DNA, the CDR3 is TGTGCCAGCAGCTTAGTGCCGGGAGGGCCGATCGGGGAGCTGTTTTTT. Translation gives CASSLVPGGPIGELFF.

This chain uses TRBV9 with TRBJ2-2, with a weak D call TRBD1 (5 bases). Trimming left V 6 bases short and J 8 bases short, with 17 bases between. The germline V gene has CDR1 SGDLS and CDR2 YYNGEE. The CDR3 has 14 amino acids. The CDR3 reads CASTPGRVLGELFF. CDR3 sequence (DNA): TGTGCCAGCACCCCCGGCAGGGTACTTGGGGAGCTGTTTTTT.

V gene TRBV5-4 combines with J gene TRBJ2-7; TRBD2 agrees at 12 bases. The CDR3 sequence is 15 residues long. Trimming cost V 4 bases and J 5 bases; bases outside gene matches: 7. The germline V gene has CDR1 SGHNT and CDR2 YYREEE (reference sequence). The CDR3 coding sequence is TGTGCCAGCAGCCCTACTAGCGGGAGGTGGAACGAGCAGTACTTC. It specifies CASSPTSGRWNEQYF.

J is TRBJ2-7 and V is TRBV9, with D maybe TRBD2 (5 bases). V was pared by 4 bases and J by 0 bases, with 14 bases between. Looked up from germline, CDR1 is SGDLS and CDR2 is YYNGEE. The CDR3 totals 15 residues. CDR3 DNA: TGTGCCAGCAGCACCCGGGATCGCGGCTCCTACGAGCAGTACTTC. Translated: CASSTRDRGSYEQYF.

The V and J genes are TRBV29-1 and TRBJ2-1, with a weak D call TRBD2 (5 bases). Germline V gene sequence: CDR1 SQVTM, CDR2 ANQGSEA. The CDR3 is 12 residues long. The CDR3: CTGLANVDEQFF. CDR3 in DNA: TGCACCGGGCTAGCTAATGTGGATGAGCAGTTCTTC.

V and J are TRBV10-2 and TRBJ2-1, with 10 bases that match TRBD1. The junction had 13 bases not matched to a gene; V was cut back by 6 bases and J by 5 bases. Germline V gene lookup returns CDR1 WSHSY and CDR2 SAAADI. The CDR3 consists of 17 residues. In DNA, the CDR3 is TGCGCCAGCAGCGGAGGGGCGACAGGGGGCAGCCACAATGAGCAGTTCTTC. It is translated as CASSGGATGGSHNEQFF.

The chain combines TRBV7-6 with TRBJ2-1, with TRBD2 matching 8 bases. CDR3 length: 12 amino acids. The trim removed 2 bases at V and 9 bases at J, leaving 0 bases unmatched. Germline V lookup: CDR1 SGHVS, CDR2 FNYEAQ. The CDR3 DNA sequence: TGTGCCAGCAGCTTACGGGGGGGTGAGCAGTTCTTC. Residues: CASSLRGGEQFF. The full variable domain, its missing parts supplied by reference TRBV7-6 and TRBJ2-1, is GAGVSQSPRYKVTKRGQDVALRCDPISGHVSLYWYRQALGQGPEFLTYFNYEAQQDKSGLPNDRFSAERPEGSISTLTIQRTEQRDSAMYRCASSLRGGEQFFGPGTRLTVL.

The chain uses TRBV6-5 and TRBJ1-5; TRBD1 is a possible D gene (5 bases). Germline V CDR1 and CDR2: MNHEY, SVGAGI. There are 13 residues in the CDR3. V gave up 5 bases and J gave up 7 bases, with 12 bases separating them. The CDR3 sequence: CASSLGWGQPQHF. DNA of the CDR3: TGTGCCAGCAGTCTGGGATGGGGCCAGCCCCAGCATTTT.

The chain's CDR3 is CASSQAVSREGPGELFF. In DNA, the CDR3 is TGCGCCAGCAGCCAAGCCGTGAGCCGGGAGGGCCCCGGGGAGCTGTTTTTT. This chain links TRBV4-3 with TRBJ2-2; the match to TRBD2 covers 8 bases. This CDR3 contains 17 residues. V lost 1 base and J lost 6; bases outside the gene matches: 10. Germline V gives CDR1 LGHNA, CDR2 YSLEER.

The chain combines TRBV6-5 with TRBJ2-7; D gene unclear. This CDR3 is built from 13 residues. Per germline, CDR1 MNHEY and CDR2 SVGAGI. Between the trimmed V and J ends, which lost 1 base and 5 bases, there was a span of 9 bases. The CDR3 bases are TGTGCCAGCAGTTACTTTCTAATGAACGAGCAGTACTTC. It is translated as CASSYFLMNEQYF.

The CDR3 is CATSREGYEQFF. The CDR3 nucleotides read TGTGCCACCAGCAGAGAGGGTTATGAGCAGTTCTTC. The rearrangement uses TRBV15 and TRBJ2-1; D ambiguous. Per the germline V gene, CDR1 is LNHNV and CDR2 is YYDKDF (reference sequence). CDR3 size: 12 residues. V gave up 0 bases and J gave up 8 bases, with 5 bases separating them.

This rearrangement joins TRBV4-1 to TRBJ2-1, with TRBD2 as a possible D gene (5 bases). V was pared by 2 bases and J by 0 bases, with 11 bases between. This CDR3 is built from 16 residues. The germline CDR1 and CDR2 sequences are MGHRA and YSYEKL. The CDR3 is CASSQSGGSSYNEQFF. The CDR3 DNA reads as TGCGCCAGCAGCCAATCTGGTGGGAGCTCCTACAATGAGCAGTTCTTC.

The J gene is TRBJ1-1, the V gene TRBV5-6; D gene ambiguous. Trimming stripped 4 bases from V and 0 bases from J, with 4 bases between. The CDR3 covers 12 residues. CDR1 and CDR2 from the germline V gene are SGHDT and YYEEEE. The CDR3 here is CASSRVNTEAFF. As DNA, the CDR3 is TGTGCCAGCAGCAGGGTGAACACTGAAGCTTTCTTT.

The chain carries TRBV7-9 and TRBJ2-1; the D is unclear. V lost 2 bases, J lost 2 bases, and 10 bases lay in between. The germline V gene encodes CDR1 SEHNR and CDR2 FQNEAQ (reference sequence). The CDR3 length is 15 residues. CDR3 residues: CASSLRGVPYNEQFF. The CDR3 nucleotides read TGTGCCAGCAGCTTACGTGGGGTCCCCTACAATGAGCAGTTCTTC.

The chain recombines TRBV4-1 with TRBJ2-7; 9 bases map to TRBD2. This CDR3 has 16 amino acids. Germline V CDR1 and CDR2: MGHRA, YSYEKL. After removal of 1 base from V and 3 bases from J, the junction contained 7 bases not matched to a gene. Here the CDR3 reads CASSQGVAGAYYEQYF. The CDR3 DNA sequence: TGCGCCAGCAGCCAAGGGGTAGCGGGAGCCTACTACGAGCAGTACTTC.